This record covers a single T cell receptor beta chain. What it recognizes is unknown. This CDR3 is built from 12 residues. Losses at the gene ends were 10 bases for V and 4 bases for J; bases not matched to a gene: 5. Germline CDR1 reads WNHNN; CDR2 reads SYGVQD (reference sequence). Method: immunoSEQ multiplex PCR; TCRdb's copy keeps in-frame clones and lacks some. The table lists about 60,000 clones, over 90% of them singletons. The data originate from a study of cytomegalovirus exposure and HLA in healthy donors. General study results and limits: Three of the chains that were CMV-associated were confirmed in vitro to be specific for CMV antigens. Researchers counted about 150 TCR beta chains as cytomegalovirus-associated. Subsequent analysis of the 100 to 150 validation repertoires found a tendency for first-cohort TCR clusters to co-occur.

The chain combines TRBV10-1 with TRBJ2-5; 8 positions match TRBD1. Sequences were obtained from PBMCs. The clonotype was recovered from a woman aged 18-30 years in good health and CMV-seropositive. The CDR3 reads CATRTGPETQYF. The CDR3 bases are TGCGCCACCAGGACAGGGCCAGAGACCCAGTACTTC.